This T cell receptor beta chain originates from a study of T cell responses to AZD1222 COVID-19 vaccine. Study-wide results and caveats: The study reported that nearly half of spike-specific TCRs target unmutated variant regions. Repertoires were collected only later (after the peak T cell response had occurred). Only a handful of AZD1222 recipients, six or seven in all, had baseline seropositivity.

Produced via immunoSEQ multiplex PCR; TCRdb's table is partial and in-frame only. Of about 100,000 clones in the sample, 88% were seen once. A remark on this clone: Antigen unknown. The same CDR3 arises from other DNA sequences in this sample as well.

V was cut by 2 bases and J by 4 bases, with 5 bases left in between. CDR3 length: 13 residues. V is TRBV12-3 or TRBV12-4 and J is TRBJ2-2; tentative D call: TRBD1 (5 bases). The sequencing here drew on peripheral blood, taken on day 0 of AZD1222 vaccination. The TCR was taken from an adult in good health. Here the CDR3 reads CASSLQGTGELFF. In nucleotides, the CDR3 is TGTGCCAGCAGTTTACAGGGCACCGGGGAGCTGTTTTTT.